The clone carrying this TCR beta chain showed up just a few times. What it binds is unknown. Germline CDR1 reads GTSNPN; CDR2 reads SVGIG (reference sequence). CDR3 size: 13 residues. Deletions cut 1 base from V and 1 base from J, with 7 bases between. The TCR cDNA carried a universal primer site and UMIs from 5'RACE template switching. MiXCR was run by TCRdb on the 5' RACE reads, yielding one entry per CDR3 protein. The data show 300,000 to 350,000 distinct CDR3 sequences, 8.1% seen once. This sample was taken from a study of T cells after yellow fever vaccination. General study results and limits: A minor fraction of clonotypes spanned both CD4 and CD8 compartments. Subsequent booster samples again held most clones from primary vaccination (nearly 98% CD4, roughly 90% CD8).

Material: PBMCs, obtained approximately 40 days after the first yellow fever vaccination. This rearrangement joins TRBV30 to TRBJ2-5; D is perhaps TRBD1 (5 bases). This clonotype originated in a man between 18 and 29 years old who received the YFV17D yellow fever vaccine. The CDR3: CAWSEGIQETQYF. CDR3 sequence (DNA): TGTGCCTGGAGTGAGGGGATCCAAGAGACCCAGTACTTC.